These 21 T cell receptor beta chains were all obtained from the same sample, sequenced in a study of monozygotic twins with inflammatory bowel disease. TCRdb re-called the 5' RACE reads and catalogs CDR3 proteins one per entry, DNA excluded. This listing includes approximately 400,000 distinct CDR3 sequences. Material: blood. Receptor source: a human donor with ulcerative colitis or Crohn's disease, or a healthy co-twin of an affected twin (not recorded which).

The CDR3 sequence: CASSYRAPPPRGNYEQYF. The genes are TRBV6-2 or TRBV6-3 and TRBJ2-7; TCRdb designates TRBD1, a call that cannot be tested without DNA. Germline V gene data show CDR1 as MNHEY and CDR2 as SVGEGT. The CDR3 consists of 18 residues.

This chain links TRBV7-2 with TRBJ2-3; TCRdb outputs TRBD1, but without DNA this stays unchecked. This CDR3 is 16 amino acids long. Germline lookup yields CDR1 SGHTA and CDR2 FQGNSA. The CDR3: CASSLERGPGQYTQYF.

The chain recombines TRBV3-1 with TRBJ2-7. Germline assignment: CDR1 LGHDT and CDR2 YNNKEL (reference sequence). The length of the CDR3 is 14 residues. CDR3 sequence reads: CASSQDYVGDEQYF.

The chain carries TRBV5-1 and TRBJ1-1; TCRdb reports TRBD1, a call that lacks DNA to check it against. CDR1 SGHRS and CDR2 YFSETQ come from the germline V gene. The CDR3 totals 13 residues. The CDR3 is CASSFGQHTEAFF.

The chain couples TRBV15 to TRBJ2-7; TCRdb lists TRBD1, though no DNA is available to test this call. The CDR3 is 13 residues long. From germline, CDR1 is LNHNV and CDR2 YYDKDF (reference sequence). The chain's CDR3 is CATSRTGAYEQYF.

The chain has TRBV21-1 and TRBJ2-1; TCRdb's D gene call, TRBD2, goes unchecked for lack of DNA. TRBV21-1 is a listed pseudogene. The CDR3 has 16 amino acids. The chain's CDR3 is CASITNTSGSRGEQFF.

The chain joins TRBV3-1 to TRBJ2-7. This CDR3 is built from 14 residues. Per the germline V gene, CDR1 is LGHDT and CDR2 is YNNKEL (reference sequence). CDR3 sequence reads: CASSQGLSVNEQYF.

The rearrangement links TRBV4-3 to TRBJ2-1; absent DNA, TCRdb's TRBD1 call cannot be checked. CDR1 and CDR2 (germline): LGHNA, YSLEER. The CDR3 totals 13 residues. The CDR3 region is CASSHLGGNEQFF.

This chain joins TRBV3-1 and TRBJ1-2; without DNA, the TCRdb call of TRBD1 cannot be checked. The germline V gene encodes CDR1 LGHDT and CDR2 YNNKEL (reference sequence). This CDR3 spans 15 amino acids. The CDR3 sequence is CASSQTPGQGSGYTF.

V usage is TRBV20-1 and J usage is TRBJ2-3; TCRdb's assignment of TRBD2 cannot be checked, as there is no DNA. The CDR3 covers 15 residues. The germline V gene has CDR1 DFQATT and CDR2 SNEGSKA (reference sequence). CDR3 sequence: CSATLRGAGTDTQYF.

J is TRBJ1-6 and V is TRBV7-7; TCRdb's D gene call, TRBD1, goes unchecked for lack of DNA. CDR3 length: 16 residues. Germline V gene lookup returns CDR1 SSHAT and CDR2 FNYEAQ (reference sequence). CDR3 amino acids: CASSLREGAKNSPLHF. Combining the CDR3 with reference TRBV7-7 and TRBJ1-6 gives the whole variable domain GAGVSQSPRYKVTKRGQDVTLRCDPISSHATLYWYQQALGQGPEFLTYFNYEAQPDKSGLPSDRFSAERPEGSISTLTIQRTEQRDSAMYRCASSLREGAKNSPLHFGNGTRLTVT.

This chain connects TRBV7-8 to TRBJ2-7; the TCRdb call, TRBD2, lacks DNA for checking. This CDR3 spans 13 amino acids. Germline CDR1 is SGHVS and CDR2 is FQNEAQ. The CDR3 here is CASSSSGRGEQYF.

J is TRBJ2-5 and V is TRBV7-2; TCRdb proposes TRBD1, but this gene call is untestable without DNA. Germline-derived CDR1 and CDR2 are SGHTA and FQGNSA. This CDR3 region has 14 residues. The CDR3 reads CASSIWDRGQTQYF.

The chain couples TRBV10-3 to TRBJ1-5; TCRdb names TRBD1, which stays unverified in the absence of DNA. The CDR3 totals 15 residues. Germline CDR1 reads ENHRY; CDR2 reads SYGVKD. The CDR3 loop is CAISDATGGGKPQHF.

This chain's CDR3 is CSASTSGIGSYEQYF. This chain connects TRBV20-1 to TRBJ2-7; absent DNA, TCRdb's TRBD2 call cannot be checked. CDR1 DFQATT and CDR2 SNEGSKA come from the germline V gene (reference sequence). This CDR3 is built from 15 residues.

The chain employs TRBV6-5 and TRBJ2-6; as DNA is missing, the TRBD1 call by TCRdb cannot be tested. This CDR3 comprises 18 residues. Germline V CDR1 and CDR2: MNHEY, SVGAGI. CDR3 protein: CASSNLGGALSGANVLTF.

The chain recombines TRBV4-3 with TRBJ2-1; TCRdb picks TRBD1, but there is no DNA to check that call. Germline V lookup: CDR1 LGHNA, CDR2 YSLEER. This CDR3 spans 14 amino acids. CDR3 loop: CASSQDARGNEQFF.

This chain uses TRBV7-3 with TRBJ2-5; the TCRdb D gene call, TRBD2, has no DNA to confirm it. The CDR3 extends over 17 amino acids. CDR1 and CDR2 from the germline V gene are SGHTA and FQGTGA. The CDR3 spells CASSLIASGRAEETPYF. The variable domain in full, completed from reference TRBV7-3 and TRBJ2-5, reads GAGVSQTPSNKVTEKGKYVELRCDPISGHTALYWYRQSLGQGPEFLIYFQGTGAADDSGLPNDRFFAVRPEGSVSTLKIQRTERGDSAVYLCASSLIASGRAEETPYFGPGTRLLVL.

The gene calls are TRBV15 and TRBJ2-3; the TCRdb D gene call, TRBD2, has no DNA to confirm it. This CDR3 is 16 amino acids long. Per the germline V gene, CDR1 is LNHNV and CDR2 is YYDKDF (reference sequence). The CDR3 loop reads CATSGLAPGKRHTQYF.

CDR3 protein: CAWRAFNTGELFF. The rearrangement links TRBV30 to TRBJ2-2; TCRdb designates TRBD1, a call that cannot be tested without DNA. The CDR3 has 13 residues. Germline V gives CDR1 GTSNPN, CDR2 SVGIG (reference sequence).

The chain links TRBV2 to TRBJ2-5; the TCRdb D gene call, TRBD2, has no DNA to confirm it. The CDR3 has 15 residues. Germline loops: CDR1 SNHLY, CDR2 FYNNEI. CDR3 amino acids: CASASGLAGEETQYF.